Listed below are T cell receptor beta chains from one sample, sequenced in a study of blood T cell repertoires in COVID-19. Measured with immunoSEQ multiplex PCR; TCRdb has only the in-frame clones, and not every one. The table shows approximately 230,000 clones, with roughly four fifths occurring only once. Sequencing was carried out using peripheral blood. These receptors were taken from a man older than 75 with acute or convalescent COVID-19. Each CDR3 is given with its conserved first and last residue. D genes are given only for firm matches. Where a row states a size, it is once, few, many or the class of an expanded clone; other rows omit it.

d_gene: NA; abundance: NA; j_gene: TRBJ1-6; v_gene: TRBV18; CDR3nt: TGTGCCAGCTCACCGCAGGATGGTAATTCACCCCTCCACTTT; CDR3aa: CASSPQDGNSPLHF
d_gene: NA; abundance: NA; j_gene: TRBJ1-1; v_gene: TRBV2; CDR3nt: TGTGCCAGCAGGACAGGAGTGAACACTGAAGCTTTCTTT; CDR3aa: CASRTGVNTEAFF
d_gene: NA; abundance: NA; j_gene: TRBJ2-1; v_gene: TRBV12-5; CDR3nt: TGTGCTAGTGGTCCCTACCTACAGGGACGTATAGGCTACAATGAGCAGTTCTTC; CDR3aa: CASGPYLQGRIGYNEQFF
d_gene: NA; abundance: NA; j_gene: TRBJ1-5; v_gene: TRBV24-1; CDR3nt: TGTGCCACCAGTGATTTAGAGGAGGGCCAGCCCCAGCATTTT; CDR3aa: CATSDLEEGQPQHF
d_gene: NA; abundance: NA; j_gene: TRBJ2-1; v_gene: TRBV9; CDR3nt: TGTGCCAGCAGCTCACATGGGGGGGGGCTTAGCTCCTACAATGAGCAGTTCTTC; CDR3aa: CASSSHGGGLSSYNEQFF
d_gene: NA; abundance: NA; j_gene: TRBJ1-4; v_gene: TRBV6-6; CDR3nt: TGTGCCAGCAGTTACGAGGCGCCTAATGAAAAACTGTTTTTT; CDR3aa: CASSYEAPNEKLFF
d_gene: TRBD1; abundance: NA; j_gene: TRBJ1-6; v_gene: TRBV6-5; CDR3nt: TGTGCCAGCAGTTACCGGGGACAGCTTAATTCACCCCTCCACTTT; CDR3aa: CASSYRGQLNSPLHF
d_gene: TRBD1; abundance: NA; j_gene: TRBJ2-5; v_gene: TRBV3-1/TRBV3-2; CDR3nt: TGTGCCAGCAGCCAAGGGTTCGGGACAGGGGTTCAAGAGACCCAGTACTTC; CDR3aa: CASSQGFGTGVQETQYF
d_gene: NA; abundance: NA; j_gene: TRBJ2-7; v_gene: TRBV3-1/TRBV3-2; CDR3nt: TGTGCCAGCAGCCAAGGTGGCGGGGGCCCTTCTCGAGAGCAGTACTTC; CDR3aa: CASSQGGGGPSREQYF
d_gene: TRBD1; abundance: NA; j_gene: TRBJ1-6; v_gene: TRBV18; CDR3nt: TGTGCCAGCTCACCACGGAGGACAGGGGATTCACCCCTCCACTTT; CDR3aa: CASSPRRTGDSPLHF
d_gene: TRBD1; abundance: once; j_gene: TRBJ1-1; v_gene: TRBV12-5; CDR3nt: TGTGCTAGTGGTTTGGTCCAGGGGGCGGGTGAAGCTTTCTTT; CDR3aa: CASGLVQGAGEAFF
d_gene: TRBD1; abundance: NA; j_gene: TRBJ2-7; v_gene: TRBV6-5; CDR3nt: TGTGCCAGCAGCCGCGGGACAGGGTCCTACGAGCAGTACTTC; CDR3aa: CASSRGTGSYEQYF
d_gene: NA; abundance: NA; j_gene: TRBJ2-1; v_gene: TRBV11-1; CDR3nt: TGTGCCAGCAGCTTGGTGGGCAACCACTACAATGAGCAGTTCTTC; CDR3aa: CASSLVGNHYNEQFF
d_gene: TRBD1; abundance: NA; j_gene: TRBJ2-7; v_gene: TRBV7-9; CDR3nt: TGTGCCAGCCGTCCGACAGGGCCCACCTACGAGCAGTACTTC; CDR3aa: CASRPTGPTYEQYF
d_gene: NA; abundance: NA; j_gene: TRBJ1-6; v_gene: TRBV27; CDR3nt: TGTGCCAGCAGTTTATCCCCAGGGTCGGATAATTCACCCCTCCACTTT; CDR3aa: CASSLSPGSDNSPLHF
d_gene: NA; abundance: NA; j_gene: TRBJ2-5; v_gene: TRBV5-4; CDR3nt: TGTGCCAGCAGCTTGGAGATAGCGGCGAGGGAGACCCAGTACTTC; CDR3aa: CASSLEIAARETQYF
d_gene: NA; abundance: NA; j_gene: TRBJ1-4; v_gene: TRBV28; CDR3nt: TGTGCCAGCAGGTCGGGTCGCCCTAATGAAAAACTGTTTTTT; CDR3aa: CASRSGRPNEKLFF
d_gene: TRBD1; abundance: NA; j_gene: TRBJ2-1; v_gene: TRBV10-2; CDR3nt: TGCGCCAGCAGTGGGCAGGGACAGGGTAATTGGGACGGGCAGTTCTTC; CDR3aa: CASSGQGQGNWDGQFF
d_gene: NA; abundance: NA; j_gene: TRBJ2-7; v_gene: TRBV28; CDR3nt: TGTGCCAGCAGTCCACATACAGGGAGCTCCTACGAGCAGTACTTC; CDR3aa: CASSPHTGSSYEQYF
d_gene: NA; abundance: NA; j_gene: TRBJ1-1; v_gene: TRBV3-1/TRBV3-2; CDR3nt: TGTGCCAGCAGCCAAGGTTCGGGTGGAGCTTTCTTT; CDR3aa: CASSQGSGGAFF
d_gene: NA; abundance: NA; j_gene: TRBJ2-1; v_gene: TRBV24-1; CDR3nt: TGTGCCACCAGTGATAGTCTCGGAGTCCTGAGCTCCTACAATGAGCAGTTCTTC; CDR3aa: CATSDSLGVLSSYNEQFF
d_gene: NA; abundance: many; j_gene: TRBJ1-1; v_gene: TRBV10-3; CDR3nt: TGTGCCATCAATCCCTCCCAGGGCGGGAACACTGAAGCTTTCTTT; CDR3aa: CAINPSQGGNTEAFF
d_gene: TRBD1; abundance: once; j_gene: TRBJ2-7; v_gene: TRBV2; CDR3nt: TGTGCCAGCAAGGGACAGGGTTTTTACGAGCAGTACTTC; CDR3aa: CASKGQGFYEQYF
d_gene: TRBD1; abundance: NA; j_gene: TRBJ1-2; v_gene: TRBV27; CDR3nt: TGTGCCAGCAGTTTGGGGGGCTGGCAGGGGGCGGGTGGCTACACCTTC; CDR3aa: CASSLGGWQGAGGYTF
d_gene: NA; abundance: NA; j_gene: TRBJ2-3; v_gene: TRBV24-1; CDR3nt: TGTGCCACCAGTGATCCGACAGATACGCAGTATTTT; CDR3aa: CATSDPTDTQYF
d_gene: TRBD1; abundance: many; j_gene: TRBJ1-3; v_gene: TRBV2; CDR3nt: TGTGCCAGCAGCGTAATGAGGGGACAGGTGCACTCTGGAAACACCATATATTTT; CDR3aa: CASSVMRGQVHSGNTIYF
d_gene: NA; abundance: once; j_gene: TRBJ1-2; v_gene: TRBV5-1; CDR3nt: TGCGCCAGCAGCTTGGCCTGGGGCAGTTTCTATGGCTACACCTTC; CDR3aa: CASSLAWGSFYGYTF
d_gene: NA; abundance: once; j_gene: TRBJ1-2; v_gene: TRBV27; CDR3nt: TGTGCCAGCAGTTTGATCGACAGAGGTTTTGGCTACACCTTC; CDR3aa: CASSLIDRGFGYTF
d_gene: TRBD1; abundance: NA; j_gene: TRBJ1-1; v_gene: TRBV9; CDR3nt: TGTGCCAGCAGCGTAGTGGGACAGGGGTCGACTGAAGCTTTCTTT; CDR3aa: CASSVVGQGSTEAFF
d_gene: TRBD1; abundance: NA; j_gene: TRBJ1-3; v_gene: TRBV28; CDR3nt: TGTGCCAGCAGTCCGAGACAGGGGAATAGAAACACCATATATTTT; CDR3aa: CASSPRQGNRNTIYF
d_gene: NA; abundance: NA; j_gene: TRBJ2-2; v_gene: TRBV5-1; CDR3nt: TGCGCCAGCAGCTTGGCCTGGGGGGATTCGAACACCGGGGAGCTGTTTTTT; CDR3aa: CASSLAWGDSNTGELFF
d_gene: TRBD1; abundance: NA; j_gene: TRBJ2-1; v_gene: TRBV24-1; CDR3nt: TGTGCCACCAGTGATGGGACAGGCCTTTCCTACAATGAGCAGTTCTTC; CDR3aa: CATSDGTGLSYNEQFF
d_gene: NA; abundance: NA; j_gene: TRBJ2-7; v_gene: TRBV7-3; CDR3nt: TGTGCCAGCAGCTTACCCCGGCAGGCCATTCTCTACGAGCAGTACTTC; CDR3aa: CASSLPRQAILYEQYF
d_gene: TRBD1; abundance: NA; j_gene: TRBJ2-7; v_gene: TRBV9; CDR3nt: TGTGCCAGCAGCCCCCCTAGCCCCCTCCAGGGGGCTCTAATACATGCCTACGAGCAGTACTTC; CDR3aa: CASSPPSPLQGALIHAYEQYF
d_gene: NA; abundance: NA; j_gene: TRBJ1-5; v_gene: TRBV9; CDR3nt: TGTGCCAGCAGCGTTCGGGGGGGTAGCAATCAGCCCCAGCATTTT; CDR3aa: CASSVRGGSNQPQHF
d_gene: NA; abundance: NA; j_gene: TRBJ1-2; v_gene: TRBV5-1; CDR3nt: TGCGCCAGCAGCCCCACAGGGAACTATGGCTACACCTTC; CDR3aa: CASSPTGNYGYTF
d_gene: NA; abundance: NA; j_gene: TRBJ1-4; v_gene: TRBV24-1; CDR3nt: TGTGCCACCCCAAATGACAAAACCCTGTTTTTT; CDR3aa: CATPNDKTLFF
d_gene: TRBD1; abundance: NA; j_gene: TRBJ1-2; v_gene: TRBV19; CDR3nt: TGTGCCAGTAGTATAGGTCAGGGCAGGGGGCGCGACTATGGCTACACCTTC; CDR3aa: CASSIGQGRGRDYGYTF
d_gene: NA; abundance: NA; j_gene: TRBJ2-2; v_gene: TRBV6-5; CDR3nt: TGTGCCAGCAGACCCTTAGGGGCGGACGGGGAGCTGTTTTTT; CDR3aa: CASRPLGADGELFF
d_gene: NA; abundance: NA; j_gene: TRBJ2-1; v_gene: TRBV30; CDR3nt: TGTGCCTGGAGTGGATGGGGCCCCAATGAGCAGTTCTTC; CDR3aa: CAWSGWGPNEQFF